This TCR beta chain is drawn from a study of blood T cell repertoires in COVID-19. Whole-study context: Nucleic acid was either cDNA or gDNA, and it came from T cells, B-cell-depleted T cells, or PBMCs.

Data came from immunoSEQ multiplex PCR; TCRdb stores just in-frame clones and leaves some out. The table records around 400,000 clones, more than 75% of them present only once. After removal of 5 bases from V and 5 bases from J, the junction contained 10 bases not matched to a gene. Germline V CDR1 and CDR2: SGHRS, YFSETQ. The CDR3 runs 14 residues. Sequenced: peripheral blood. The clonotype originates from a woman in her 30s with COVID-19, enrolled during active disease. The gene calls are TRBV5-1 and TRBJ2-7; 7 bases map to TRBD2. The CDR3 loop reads CASSLPGGGNEQYF. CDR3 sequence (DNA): TGCGCCAGCAGTTTACCGGGAGGAGGAAACGAGCAGTACTTC.